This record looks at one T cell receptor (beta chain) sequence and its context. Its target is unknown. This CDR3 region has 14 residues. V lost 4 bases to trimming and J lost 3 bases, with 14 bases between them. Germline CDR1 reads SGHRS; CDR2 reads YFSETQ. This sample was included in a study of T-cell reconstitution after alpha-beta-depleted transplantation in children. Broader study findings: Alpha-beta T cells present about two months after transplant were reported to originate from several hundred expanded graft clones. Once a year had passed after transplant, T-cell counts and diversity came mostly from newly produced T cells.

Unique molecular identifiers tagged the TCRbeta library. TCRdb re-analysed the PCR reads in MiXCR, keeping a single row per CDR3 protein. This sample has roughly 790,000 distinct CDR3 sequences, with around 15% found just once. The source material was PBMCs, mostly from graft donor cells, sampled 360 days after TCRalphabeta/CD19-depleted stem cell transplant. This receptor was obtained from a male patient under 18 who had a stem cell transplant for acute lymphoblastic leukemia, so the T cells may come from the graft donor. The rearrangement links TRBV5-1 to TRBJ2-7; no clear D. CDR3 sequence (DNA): TGCGCCAGCAGCCTCCAGGACGCACGCTACGAGCAGTACTTC. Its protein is CASSLQDARYEQYF.